This T cell receptor (beta chain) was found in a study of graft-versus-host responses after intestinal transplantation. Background on the study: All recipients were given anti-thymocyte globulin induction, and tacrolimus and steroids were then administered for about three years. Regarding the study as a whole: The recipient marrow held GvH clones, and some of them showed up first in ileum or blood. Allograft clonal ratios (graft-versus-host to host-versus-graft) were high in patients who had graft-donor T cell macrochimerism.

In the case of this clone: Its antigen is not identified.

V trimming: 4 bases; J trimming: 4 bases; junction bases outside the gene matches: 7. This CDR3 has 15 residues. CDR1 and CDR2 (germline): SGHRS, YFSETQ. Assay: immunoSEQ multiplex PCR; the TCRdb copy retains only in-frame clones and omits some. The sample shows approximately 89,000 clones, about nine tenths of them seen only once. This chain uses TRBV5-1 with TRBJ1-3, with 8 bases that match TRBD1. The sequence was obtained from a human patient who received an intestinal transplant, so some T cells may come from the graft donor. The specimen was PBMCs, collected roughly 450 days after intestinal transplant. The CDR3 spells CASSADRGSGNTIYF. The DNA of the CDR3 is TGCGCCAGCAGCGCCGACAGGGGAAGCGGAAACACCATATATTTT.